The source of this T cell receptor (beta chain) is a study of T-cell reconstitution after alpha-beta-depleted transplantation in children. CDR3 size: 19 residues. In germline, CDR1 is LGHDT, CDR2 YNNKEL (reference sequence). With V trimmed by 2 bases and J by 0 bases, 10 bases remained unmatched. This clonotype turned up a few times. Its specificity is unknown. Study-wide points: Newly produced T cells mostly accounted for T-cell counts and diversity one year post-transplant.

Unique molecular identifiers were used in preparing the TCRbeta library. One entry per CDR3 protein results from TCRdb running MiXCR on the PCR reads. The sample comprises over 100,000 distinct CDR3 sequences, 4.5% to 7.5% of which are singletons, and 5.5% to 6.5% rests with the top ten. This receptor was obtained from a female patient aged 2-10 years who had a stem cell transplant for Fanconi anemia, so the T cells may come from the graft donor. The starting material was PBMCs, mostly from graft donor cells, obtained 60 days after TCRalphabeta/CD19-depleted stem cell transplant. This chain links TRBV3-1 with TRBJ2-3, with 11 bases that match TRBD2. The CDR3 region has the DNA TGTGCCAGCAGCCAATACGTAGCGGGAGGGGTTTCTAGCACAGATACGCAGTATTTT. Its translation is CASSQYVAGGVSSTDTQYF.